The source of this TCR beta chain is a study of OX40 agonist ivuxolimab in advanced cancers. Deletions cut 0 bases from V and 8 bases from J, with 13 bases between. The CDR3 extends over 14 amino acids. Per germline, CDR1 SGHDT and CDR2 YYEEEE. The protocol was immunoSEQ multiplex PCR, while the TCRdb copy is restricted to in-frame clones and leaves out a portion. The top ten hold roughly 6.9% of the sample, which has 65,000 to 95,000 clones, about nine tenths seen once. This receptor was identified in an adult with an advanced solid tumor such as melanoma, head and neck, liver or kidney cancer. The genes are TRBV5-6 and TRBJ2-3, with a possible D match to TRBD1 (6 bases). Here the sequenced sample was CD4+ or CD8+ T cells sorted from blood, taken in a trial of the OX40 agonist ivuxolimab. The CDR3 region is CASSLVRGGGTQYF. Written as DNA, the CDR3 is TGTGCCAGCAGCTTGGTCAGGGGTGGAGGTACGCAGTATTTT.